The 14 T cell receptor beta chains below were found in one sample sequenced in a study of early T cells in non-severe SARS-CoV-2 infection. TCRdb re-analysed the 5' RACE reads in MiXCR, keeping a single row per CDR3 protein. This table holds 50,000 to 65,000 distinct CDR3 sequences, less than 15% found once. Specimen: whole blood. Every receptor here comes from an adult who was a healthcare worker with PCR-confirmed SARS-CoV-2 infection or an uninfected control (not recorded which).

V usage is TRBV5-1 and J usage is TRBJ2-3, with TRBD2 identical over 10 bases. After removal of 0 bases from V and 4 bases from J, the junction contained 5 bases not matched to a gene. From germline, CDR1 is SGHRS and CDR2 YFSETQ. This CDR3 is 16 amino acids long. The CDR3 protein is CASSLGLAGVSDTQYF. CDR3 nucleotides: TGCGCCAGCAGCTTGGGACTAGCGGGCGTCTCAGATACGCAGTATTTT. Based on the CDR3 plus reference TRBV5-1 and TRBJ2-3, the full variable domain is KAGVTQTPRYLIKTRGQQVTLSCSPISGHRSVSWYQQTPGQGLQFLFEYFSETQRNKGNFPGRFSGRQFSNSRSEMNVSTLELGDSALYLCASSLGLAGVSDTQYFGPGTRLTVL.

This clonotype showed up many times. The chain combines TRBV9 with TRBJ2-1; TRBD1 might be the D (6 bases). Germline-derived CDR1 and CDR2 are SGDLS and YYNGEE. V lost 0 bases and J lost 4, with 8 bases in between. This CDR3 comprises 14 residues. As DNA, the CDR3 is TGTGCCAGCAGCGTAGGGGGGCATTACAATGAGCAGTTCTTC. Its protein product is CASSVGGHYNEQFF.

This clonotype came up a few times. The chain recombines TRBV19 with TRBJ2-7; D is undetermined. V was shortened by 1 base and J by 4 bases, with 8 bases between the two germline ends. Germline V gene data show CDR1 as LNHDA and CDR2 as SQIVND (reference sequence). This CDR3 comprises 13 residues. Here the CDR3 DNA reads TGTGCCAGTAGTATAGGTAACAGTTACGAGCAGTACTTC. Translated: CASSIGNSYEQYF.

This clonotype has ten or more counts. The V call is TRBV5-4, the J call TRBJ1-6; 9 bases align to TRBD1. The CDR3 length is 14 residues. J lost 8 bases, V lost 4 bases, and 4 bases had no gene match. Germline CDR1 reads SGHNT; CDR2 reads YYREEE (reference sequence). The CDR3 region has the DNA TGTGCCAGCAGCAGGGGGGACAGGGATTCACCCCTCCACTTT. This encodes CASSRGDRDSPLHF.

This clonotype was picked up a small number of times. This chain links TRBV7-9 with TRBJ2-4, with D possibly being TRBD2 (7 bases). Germline CDR1 and CDR2: SEHNR and FQNEAQ (reference sequence). The germline V and J ends were trimmed by 8 bases and 3 bases, with 26 bases remaining between them. The length of the CDR3 is 18 residues. The DNA for the CDR3 is TGTGCCAGCTCCGGGGGGCCGGGCTTATTAAGCGGCAAAAACATTCAGTACTTC. Amino acids: CASSGGPGLLSGKNIQYF.

The chain recombines TRBV7-6 with TRBJ1-6; TRBD1 agrees at 8 bases. Germline CDR1 is SGHVS and CDR2 is FNYEAQ. The CDR3 is 15 residues long. V gave up 5 bases and J gave up 10 bases; unmatched junction bases: 10. The CDR3: CASSLQDRALSPLHF. CDR3 nucleotide sequence: TGTGCCAGCAGCCTCCAGGACAGGGCACTCTCACCCCTCCACTTT. The full variable domain, with the rest looked up from reference TRBV7-6 and TRBJ1-6, is GAGVSQSPRYKVTKRGQDVALRCDPISGHVSLYWYRQALGQGPEFLTYFNYEAQQDKSGLPNDRFSAERPEGSISTLTIQRTEQRDSAMYRCASSLQDRALSPLHFGNGTRLTVT.

This clonotype was found many times. This sequence joins TRBV24-1 and TRBJ2-1, with 7 bases that match TRBD2. V trimming: 5 bases; J trimming: 5 bases; junction bases outside the gene matches: 2. The CDR3 covers 13 residues. CDR1 is KGHDR and CDR2 is SFDVKD in the germline V gene. The CDR3 DNA reads as TGTGCCACCAGTGTGGCGGGGGACAATGAGCAGTTCTTC. Its protein is CATSVAGDNEQFF.

The DNA of the CDR3 is TGTGCCATCAGTGAGAGGGATGAGCAGTACTTC. Its translation is CAISERDEQYF. The chain recombines TRBV10-3 with TRBJ2-7, with D unresolved. This CDR3 spans 11 amino acids. Trimming shortened V by 2 bases and J by 7 bases, and 6 bases separated the two germline ends. Germline lookup yields CDR1 ENHRY and CDR2 SYGVKD.

The chain joins TRBV5-5 to TRBJ2-7; perhaps D is TRBD1 or TRBD2 (5 bases each). Trimming pared 2 bases from V and 5 bases from J, leaving 14 bases between. The germline CDR1 and CDR2 sequences are SGHKS and YYEKEE (reference sequence). CDR3 length: 14 amino acids. CDR3 amino acids: CASSFGAGVHEQYF. For the CDR3, the DNA is TGTGCCAGCAGCTTCGGGGCTGGCGTCCACGAGCAGTACTTC.

The chain employs TRBV12-3 or TRBV12-4 and TRBJ2-5, with 10 bases identical to TRBD2. V dropped 5 bases and J dropped 5; count of bases not matched to a gene: 11. The CDR3 has 16 amino acids. The CDR3 bases are TGTGCCAGCAGTAGGAGGGCTAGCGGGGGCCTGGAGACCCAGTACTTC. This translates into CASSRRASGGLETQYF.

This clonotype has just a few counts. The chain combines TRBV3-1 with TRBJ2-5; 8 bases align to TRBD1. V was clipped by 1 base and J by 5 bases; unmatched bases: 6. Germline CDR1 is LGHDT and CDR2 is YNNKEL (reference sequence). This CDR3 has 15 amino acids. As DNA, the CDR3 is TGTGCCAGCAGCCAAGGGACAGGGTTAACGGAGACCCAGTACTTC. Its protein is CASSQGTGLTETQYF.

The J gene is TRBJ1-2, the V gene TRBV12-3 or TRBV12-4; no firm D call. The CDR3 runs 14 residues. Trimming removed 1 base from V and 6 bases from J, with 12 bases in between. The CDR3 DNA reads as TGTGCCAGCAGTTTAGATTGGGTTCGTGATGGCTACACCTTC. Amino acids: CASSLDWVRDGYTF.

The table lists this clonotype with a few counts. The V gene is TRBV6-5, the J gene TRBJ2-4; perhaps D is TRBD1 or TRBD2 (5 bases each). Germline CDR1 MNHEY, CDR2 SVGAGI. The CDR3 totals 15 residues. V gave up 5 bases and J gave up 7 bases, with 18 bases separating them. CDR3: CASSRLGEWANIQYF. The DNA for the CDR3 is TGTGCCAGCAGTCGCCTAGGGGAGTGGGCGAACATTCAGTACTTC.

Ten or more counts support this clonotype. The chain is built from TRBV20-1 and TRBJ1-1; D is uncertain. Germline V lookup: CDR1 DFQATT, CDR2 SNEGSKA (reference sequence). V was clipped by 0 bases and J by 1 base, with 12 bases between them. The CDR3 totals 15 residues. CDR3 sequence reads: CSARDLGLTNTEAFF. The DNA for the CDR3 is TGCAGTGCTAGAGATTTAGGACTCACGAACACTGAAGCTTTCTTT.